This T cell receptor (beta chain) comes out of a study of cytomegalovirus exposure and HLA in healthy donors. With 0 bases removed from V and 1 base from J, the gap between germline ends came to 7 bases. This CDR3 comprises 15 residues. Per germline, CDR1 SGDLS and CDR2 YYNGEE. In the PCR, 60 Vbeta and 13 Jbeta primers were used. Assay: immunoSEQ multiplex PCR; the TCRdb copy retains only in-frame clones and omits some. The sample consists of 170,000 or so clones, 80% of them appearing once. This chain connects TRBV9 to TRBJ2-2; a possible D gene is TRBD2 (6 bases). This TCR was sampled from a man aged 30 to 45 in good health and CMV-seropositive. The sequenced material came from PBMCs. The CDR3 nucleotides read TGTGCCAGCAGCGTAGGTAGCGGGAACACCGGGGAGCTGTTTTTT. It yields the protein CASSVGSGNTGELFF.